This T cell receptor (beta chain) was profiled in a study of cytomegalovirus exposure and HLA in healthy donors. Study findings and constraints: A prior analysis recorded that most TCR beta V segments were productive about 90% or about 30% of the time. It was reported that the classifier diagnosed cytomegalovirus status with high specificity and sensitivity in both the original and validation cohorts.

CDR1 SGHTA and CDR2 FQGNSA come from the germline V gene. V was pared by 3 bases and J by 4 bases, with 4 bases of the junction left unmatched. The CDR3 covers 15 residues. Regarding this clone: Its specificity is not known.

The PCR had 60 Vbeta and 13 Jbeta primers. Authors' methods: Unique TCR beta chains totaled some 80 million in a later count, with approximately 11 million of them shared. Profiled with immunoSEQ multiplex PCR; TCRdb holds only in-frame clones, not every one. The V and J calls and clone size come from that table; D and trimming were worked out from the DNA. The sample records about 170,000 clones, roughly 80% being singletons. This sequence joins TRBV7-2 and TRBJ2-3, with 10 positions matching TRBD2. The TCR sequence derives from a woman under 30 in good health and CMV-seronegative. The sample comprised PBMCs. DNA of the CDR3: TGTGCCAGCAGCTTCTCTAGCGGGAGACCAGATACGCAGTATTTT. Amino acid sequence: CASSFSSGRPDTQYF.